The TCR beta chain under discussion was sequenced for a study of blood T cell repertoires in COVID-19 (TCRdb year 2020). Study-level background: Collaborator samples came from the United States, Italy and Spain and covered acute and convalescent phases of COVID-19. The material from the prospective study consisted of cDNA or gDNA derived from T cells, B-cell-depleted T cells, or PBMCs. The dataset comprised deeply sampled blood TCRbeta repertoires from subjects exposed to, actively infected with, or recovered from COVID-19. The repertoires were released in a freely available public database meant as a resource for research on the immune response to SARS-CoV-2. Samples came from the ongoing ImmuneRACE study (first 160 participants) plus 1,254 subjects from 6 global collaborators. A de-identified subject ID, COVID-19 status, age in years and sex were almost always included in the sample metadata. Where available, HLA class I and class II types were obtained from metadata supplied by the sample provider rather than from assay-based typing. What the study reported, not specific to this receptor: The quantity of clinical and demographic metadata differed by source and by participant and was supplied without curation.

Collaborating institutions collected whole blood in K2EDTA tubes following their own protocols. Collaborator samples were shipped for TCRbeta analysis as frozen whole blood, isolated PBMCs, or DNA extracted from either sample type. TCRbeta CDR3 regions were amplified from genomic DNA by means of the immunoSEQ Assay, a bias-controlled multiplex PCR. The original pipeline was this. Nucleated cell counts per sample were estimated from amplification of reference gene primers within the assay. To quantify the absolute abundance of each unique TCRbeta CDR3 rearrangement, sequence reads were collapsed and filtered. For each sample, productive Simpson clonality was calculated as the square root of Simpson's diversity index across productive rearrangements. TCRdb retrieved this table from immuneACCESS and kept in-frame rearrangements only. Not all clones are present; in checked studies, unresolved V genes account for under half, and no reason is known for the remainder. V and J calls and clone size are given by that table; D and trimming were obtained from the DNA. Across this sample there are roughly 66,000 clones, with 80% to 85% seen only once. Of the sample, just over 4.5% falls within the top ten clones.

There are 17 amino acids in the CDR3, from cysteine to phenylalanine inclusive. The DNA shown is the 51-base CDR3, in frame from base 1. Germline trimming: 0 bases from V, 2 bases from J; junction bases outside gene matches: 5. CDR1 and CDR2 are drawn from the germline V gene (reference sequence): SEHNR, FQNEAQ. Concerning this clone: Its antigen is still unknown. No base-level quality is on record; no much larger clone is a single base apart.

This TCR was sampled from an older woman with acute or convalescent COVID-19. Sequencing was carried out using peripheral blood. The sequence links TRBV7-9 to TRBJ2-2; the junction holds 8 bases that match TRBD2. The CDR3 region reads CASSLAQGLVNTGELFF. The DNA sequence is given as TGTGCCAGCAGCTTAGCGCAGGGACTAGTCAACACCGGGGAGCTGTTTTTT.